This record covers a single T cell receptor (beta chain). The data stem from a study of T cell changes during pregnancy in multiple sclerosis. The table came from immunoSEQ multiplex PCR; TCRdb's copy has only in-frame clones and leaves some out. The sample lists about 81,000 clones, roughly 95% seen once, with 1.4% in the top ten. Germline V gene lookup returns CDR1 LNHDA and CDR2 SQIVND (reference sequence). Trimming removed 1 base at V and 6 bases at J, with 11 bases between. This CDR3 is built from 14 residues. The sequence was obtained from a female donor in good health, enrolled as a control in a pregnancy study. The V and J genes are TRBV19 and TRBJ2-3; D is possibly TRBD2 (5 bases). Here the sequenced sample was peripheral blood, taken in the third trimester of pregnancy. The CDR3 bases are TGTGCCAGTAGTATAGGTGGACTCACGGATACGCAGTATTTT. It translates to CASSIGGLTDTQYF.